This TCR beta chain is drawn from a study of cytomegalovirus exposure and HLA in healthy donors. Study-wide points: Reports credit the classifier with highly specific, highly sensitive diagnosis of cytomegalovirus status.

Comment on this clone: As yet, its antigen is unknown.

Clones were sequenced by immunoSEQ multiplex PCR, and TCRdb holds only the in-frame ones, with some missing. The sample lists hundreds of thousands of clones, roughly 88% occurring once. The trim removed 8 bases at V and 4 bases at J, leaving 9 bases unmatched. CDR1 is MNHEY and CDR2 is SMNVEV in the germline V gene (reference sequence). CDR3 length: 14 amino acids. The sequence derives from a woman between 18 and 29 years old in good health and CMV-seronegative. The genes are TRBV27 and TRBJ2-3, with 7 bases aligning to TRBD1. Sample: PBMCs. CDR3 sequence (DNA): TGTGCCAGCCTTCCGGGACAGCTCTCAGATACGCAGTATTTT. This encodes CASLPGQLSDTQYF.